This TCR beta chain appears in the sequencing data of a study of blood T cell repertoires in COVID-19. For the study at large: There were acute and convalescent COVID-19 samples, and they came from the United States, Italy and Spain. From T cells, B-cell-depleted T cells, or PBMCs came the material, which was cDNA or gDNA.

In the original analysis: Researchers report that nucleated cell counts were estimated from reference gene primer amplification. Sequenced by immunoSEQ multiplex PCR; TCRdb stores in-frame clones only, minus some. V, J and clone size are taken as reported in that table, and D and trimming were inferred from the DNA itself. The sample has roughly 92,000 clones; about nine tenths are singletons. Germline V lookup: CDR1 MNHEY, CDR2 SMNVEV (reference sequence). V was trimmed by 3 bases and J by 6 bases, leaving 18 bases between them. CDR3 size: 17 residues. The sequence was obtained from a man aged 45-65 years with acute or convalescent COVID-19. Sequencing was done on a sample of peripheral blood. The chain carries TRBV27 and TRBJ1-6; a possible D gene is TRBD1 (5 bases). CDR3 DNA: TGTGCCAGCAGTTTTTACATTACCGGGACTGCTAATTCACCCCTCCACTTT. It codes for CASSFYITGTANSPLHF.